This entry concerns a single T cell receptor (beta chain). What it recognizes is unknown. TCRdb's copy holds only in-frame clones and misses some; the assay was immunoSEQ multiplex PCR. Among 2 million to 3 million clones listed, 93% were seen once. The data derive from a study of shared clonotypes between healthy human individuals. Turning to the study itself: Per donor, three plates held CD4 naive cells, three held CD4 memory, two held CD8 naive and one held CD8 memory.

General observations from the study: Non-shared clonotypes had lower generation probabilities than clonotypes shared by all four sorted-subset donors. Sharing across four donors was highest in naive CD4 (approximately 5%) and lowest in memory CD8 (around 0.4%).

Germline V gives CDR1 MNHNY, CDR2 SVGAGI (reference sequence). The CDR3 is 14 residues long. V dropped 5 bases and J dropped 5 bases, with 13 bases sitting between them. None of the donors, who were healthy HIV-negative adults, had recently had acute infections or vaccinations. V usage is TRBV6-6 and J usage is TRBJ1-5, with D possibly TRBD1 on 6 matching bases. The sequence was collected from a man younger than 35 in good health. Some clones in this sample may be carry-over from other donors' samples. Material for sequencing was naive CD4+ T cells from PBMCs. Subset indicated: CD45RA+ positively selected. CDR3 bases: TGTGCCAGCAGTCCCGGCCGGACAGATCAGCCCCAGCATTTT. The encoded protein is CASSPGRTDQPQHF.